Described below is a single T cell receptor (beta chain) sequence and its context. Its antigen is unidentified. The sample comes from a study of memory CD4+ T cells and cytomegalovirus serostatus. Study-wide context: Of the healthy Belgian adults, eight or nine were CMV seropositive and around 22 seronegative. Whole-study results and caveats: CD4+ memory repertoires contained about two fifths of the 164 reported CMV TCRbeta sequences.

Single viable CD3+CD4+CD8-CD45RO+ cells were sorted as the memory CD4+ T cells. After thawing, CD4+ T cells were positively selected. The CDR3 sequence is 14 residues long. CDR1 and CDR2 from the germline V gene are MNHNS and SASEGT. V lost 6 bases, J lost 1 base, and 4 bases stayed unmatched. TCRdb's table, derived via immunoSEQ multiplex PCR, lists solely in-frame clones and lacks some. The table has some 87,000 clones, about four fifths seen once. The sample consisted of memory CD4+ T cells from blood. The rearrangement joins TRBV6-1 to TRBJ2-3; TRBD1 matches 7 bases. The sequence was obtained from an adult in good health and CMV-seropositive. The CDR3 coding sequence is TGTGCCAGCAGGGAAACAGGGGGCACAGATACGCAGTATTTT. This encodes CASRETGGTDTQYF.